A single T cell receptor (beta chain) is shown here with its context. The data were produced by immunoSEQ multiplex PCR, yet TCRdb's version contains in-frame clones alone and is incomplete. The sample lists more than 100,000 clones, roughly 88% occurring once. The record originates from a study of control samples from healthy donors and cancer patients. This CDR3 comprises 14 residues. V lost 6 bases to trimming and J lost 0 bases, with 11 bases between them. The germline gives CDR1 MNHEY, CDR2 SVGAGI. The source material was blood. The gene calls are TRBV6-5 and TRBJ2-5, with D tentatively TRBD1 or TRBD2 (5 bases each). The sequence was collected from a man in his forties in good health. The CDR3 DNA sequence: TGTGCCAGCAGGCCGGGACGGAACCAAGAGACCCAGTACTTC. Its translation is CASRPGRNQETQYF.